This T cell receptor beta chain was observed in a study of T cell responses to AZD1222 COVID-19 vaccine. As concerns this clone: Its antigen is undetermined.

Findings of the study overall: The span of vaccine-associated CD4 TCRs extended across spike, with dominance at 160-218 and 743-854.

The CDR3 is made up of 13 amino acids. Trimming took off 5 bases at V and 1 base at J, with 9 bases between the two ends. Generated by immunoSEQ multiplex PCR, the TCRdb table keeps only in-frame clones and is missing some. The sample shows 120,000 or so clones, around 83% of them seen only once. The chain is built from TRBV12-3 or TRBV12-4 and TRBJ2-7; tentative D call: TRBD1 (6 bases). The sequences come from peripheral blood, collected 28 days after the second AZD1222 dose. The sequence came from an adult who received the AZD1222 COVID-19 vaccine. The CDR3 DNA follows: TGTGCCAGCAGTCGCGACAGGTCCTACGAGCAGTACTTC. The encoded protein is CASSRDRSYEQYF.